A single sample gave rise to the 32 T cell receptor beta chains below, sequenced in a study of blood T cell repertoires in COVID-19. Generated by immunoSEQ multiplex PCR, the TCRdb table keeps only in-frame clones and is missing some. The table lists 120,000 or so clones, more than 60% of them singletons, with roughly 2% in the top ten. The specimen sequenced was peripheral blood. The receptors originated from a man in his 70s with acute or convalescent COVID-19.

In this sample, this clone turned up a few times. The chain links TRBV7-8 to TRBJ2-7, with D possibly being TRBD1 (6 bases). Germline V gene sequence: CDR1 SGHVS, CDR2 FQNEAQ. CDR3 length equals 14 residues. Trimming cost V 3 bases and J 2 bases, with 11 bases left between them. CDR3 nucleotide sequence: TGTGCCAGCAGCTTTGGACAGCGGACCTACGAGCAGTACTTC. Its protein product is CASSFGQRTYEQYF. The full variable domain, rest sourced from reference TRBV7-8 and TRBJ2-7, is GAGVSQSPRYKVAKRGQDVALRCDPISGHVSLFWYQQALGQGPEFLTYFQNEAQLDKSGLPSDRFFAERPEGSVSTLKIQRTQQEDSAVYLCASSFGQRTYEQYFGPGTRLTVT.

The rearrangement links TRBV6-6 to TRBJ1-3, with 7 bases that match TRBD1. This CDR3 region has 14 residues. The J segment lost 4 bases and the V segment lost 6 bases, leaving 6 bases of the junction unmatched. The germline V gene has CDR1 MNHNY and CDR2 SVGAGI (reference sequence). The CDR3 is CASSPRGNGNTIYF. CDR3 nucleotide sequence: TGTGCCAGCAGCCCCAGGGGGAACGGAAACACCATATATTTT.

J is TRBJ1-2 and V is TRBV19; the match to TRBD1 covers 9 bases. The CDR3 extends over 16 amino acids. Trimming removed 5 bases from V and 5 bases from J; junction bases left unmatched: 12. Germline CDR1 and CDR2: LNHDA and SQIVND (reference sequence). CDR3 nucleotides: TGTGCCAGTAGTCCCGGGACAGGGTCTGTGTGGTATGGCTACACCTTC. It encodes CASSPGTGSVWYGYTF. Full variable domain (outside the CDR3, taken from reference TRBV19 and TRBJ1-2): DGGITQSPKYLFRKEGQNVTLSCEQNLNHDAMYWYRQDPGQGLRLIYYSQIVNDFQKGDIAEGYSVSREKKESFPLTVTSAQKNPTAFYLCASSPGTGSVWYGYTFGSGTRLTVV.

The V and J genes are TRBV7-9 and TRBJ2-7; D may be TRBD1 (6 bases). The CDR3 has 14 amino acids. The germline V gene has CDR1 SEHNR and CDR2 FQNEAQ (reference sequence). Trimming removed 0 bases at V and 3 bases at J, with 9 bases between. The CDR3 is CASSLADSLYEQYF. In DNA, the CDR3 is TGTGCCAGCAGCTTAGCGGACAGCCTCTACGAGCAGTACTTC.

This clone showed up many times. The chain combines TRBV5-5 with TRBJ2-7; tentatively, D is TRBD2 (7 bases). Per the germline V gene, CDR1 is SGHKS and CDR2 is YYEKEE (reference sequence). Trimming cost V 1 base and J 6 bases, with 11 bases left between them. The CDR3 is 13 amino acids. The CDR3 nucleotides are TGTGCCAGCAGCTTGATCGCGGGGGCCGAGCAGTACTTC. The encoded protein is CASSLIAGAEQYF.

This chain connects TRBV19 to TRBJ1-4; tentatively, D is TRBD1 (6 bases). Deletions cut 5 bases from V and 0 bases from J, with 10 bases between. The germline V gene encodes CDR1 LNHDA and CDR2 SQIVND (reference sequence). There are 15 residues in the CDR3. CDR3 sequence: CASSFTGTTNEKLFF. As DNA, the CDR3 is TGTGCCAGTAGTTTCACAGGGACAACTAATGAAAAACTGTTTTTT. Variable domain in full (rest from reference TRBV19 and TRBJ1-4): DGGITQSPKYLFRKEGQNVTLSCEQNLNHDAMYWYRQDPGQGLRLIYYSQIVNDFQKGDIAEGYSVSREKKESFPLTVTSAQKNPTAFYLCASSFTGTTNEKLFFGSGTQLSVL.

The CDR3 here is CASSYFWSEQYF. CDR3 bases: TGTGCCAGCAGTTACTTTTGGAGCGAGCAGTACTTC. This sequence joins TRBV6-2 or TRBV6-3 and TRBJ2-7; no firm D call. Trimming stripped 1 base from V and 6 bases from J, with 7 bases between. Germline V gene lookup returns CDR1 MNHEY and CDR2 SVGEGT. This CDR3 region has 12 residues.

The chain combines TRBV7-2 with TRBJ1-5, with D possibly TRBD1 on 6 matching bases. V lost 1 base and J lost 1, with 17 bases in between. Germline V gene data show CDR1 as SGHTA and CDR2 as FQGNSA. This CDR3 has 18 residues. The CDR3: CASSLGGTSAGSNQPQHF. The CDR3, as DNA: TGTGCCAGCAGCTTAGGGGGGACATCGGCCGGGAGCAATCAGCCCCAGCATTTT.

The V gene is TRBV5-1, the J gene TRBJ2-7; 7 bases are a match to TRBD1. CDR1 is SGHRS and CDR2 is YFSETQ in the germline V gene. This CDR3 spans 14 amino acids. V shed 0 bases, J shed 3 bases, and the junction held 3 bases outside the gene matches. CDR3 protein: CASSLEQGFYEQYF. The CDR3 region has the DNA TGCGCCAGCAGCTTGGAACAGGGGTTCTACGAGCAGTACTTC.

About this clone: Other DNA variants within this sample encode the same CDR3. The chain employs TRBV4-3 and TRBJ1-6, with a possible D match to TRBD1 (6 bases). The length of the CDR3 is 13 residues. Trimming cost V 0 bases and J 9 bases, with 6 bases left between them. Per germline, CDR1 LGHNA and CDR2 YSLEER. The CDR3 sequence: CASSQDRGSPLHF. The DNA of the CDR3 is TGCGCCAGCAGCCAAGACAGGGGTTCACCCCTCCACTTT.

This sequence joins TRBV6-5 and TRBJ2-2; D uncertain. This CDR3 comprises 14 residues. The V gene lost 7 bases and the J gene lost 0 bases, with 9 bases spanning the gap. Germline V gene lookup returns CDR1 MNHEY and CDR2 SVGAGI. The CDR3 bases are TGTGCCAGCAAACGGCAGGCGAACACCGGGGAGCTGTTTTTT. Translated, it gives CASKRQANTGELFF.

This clone was detected a few times. The rearrangement joins TRBV12-3 or TRBV12-4 to TRBJ2-3; 7 nucleotides match TRBD1. The J segment lost 8 bases and the V segment lost 3 bases, leaving 5 bases of the junction unmatched. This CDR3 comprises 13 residues. CDR3 region: CASSFKGARTQYF. DNA for the CDR3: TGTGCCAGCAGTTTTAAGGGGGCCCGTACGCAGTATTTT.

The V gene is TRBV9, the J gene TRBJ2-7; 7 nucleotides line up with TRBD2. The trim removed 1 base at V and 3 bases at J, leaving 4 bases unmatched. The CDR3 loop spans 14 amino acids. Germline V gene sequence: CDR1 SGDLS, CDR2 YYNGEE. CDR3 amino acids: CASSVSGEYYEQYF. DNA for the CDR3: TGTGCCAGCAGCGTAAGCGGGGAGTACTACGAGCAGTACTTC.

This clone was seen a few times. This chain uses TRBV7-8 with TRBJ2-5, with TRBD2 identical over 10 bases. With 5 bases clipped from V and 5 bases from J, the junction kept 2 bases outside the gene matches. The CDR3 extends over 13 amino acids. Germline V lookup: CDR1 SGHVS, CDR2 FQNEAQ. As DNA, the CDR3 is TGTGCCAGCAGCCCGGGACTAGCGGAGACCCAGTACTTC. Translated, it gives CASSPGLAETQYF.

This chain joins TRBV19 and TRBJ1-2; D may be TRBD1 (5 bases). The CDR3 runs to 13 residues. Trimming removed 2 bases at V and 7 bases at J, with 11 bases between. Per germline, CDR1 LNHDA and CDR2 SQIVND (reference sequence). The CDR3 coding sequence is TGTGCCAGTAGTATAAGGGGCAGGGCTGGCTACACCTTC. Translation gives CASSIRGRAGYTF.

The chain has TRBV7-2 and TRBJ2-5; D uncertain. CDR3 length: 16 residues. Germline V gives CDR1 SGHTA, CDR2 FQGNSA. Deletions cut 0 bases from V and 0 bases from J, with 11 bases between. CDR3 region: CASSLAVQLYQETQYF. As DNA, the CDR3 is TGTGCCAGCAGCTTAGCTGTACAGTTGTACCAAGAGACCCAGTACTTC.

This clone was seen a few times. This chain links TRBV7-2 with TRBJ1-2, with D hard to call. CDR1 SGHTA and CDR2 FQGNSA come from the germline V gene. This CDR3 contains 15 residues. The V and J ends lost 1 base and 4 bases respectively, with 13 bases between them. The CDR3 region has the DNA TGTGCCAGCAGCTTAGACTGGGCAGGAGGCTATGGCTACACCTTC. This codes for CASSLDWAGGYGYTF.

This chain connects TRBV21-1 to TRBJ1-1; TRBD1, the table's D call, was not compared with the DNA. TRBV21-1 is a pseudogene segment. This CDR3 has 14 residues. The CDR3 DNA reads as TGTGCCAGCAGCCAGACAGGGGGCGAAACTGAAGCTTTCTTT. It encodes CASSQTGGETEAFF.

The J gene is TRBJ2-7, the V gene TRBV4-2; 8 bases match TRBD1. V lost 4 bases to trimming and J lost 0 bases; unmatched junction nucleotides: 8. Germline V gives CDR1 LGHNA, CDR2 YNFKEQ. This CDR3 is 16 amino acids long. CDR3 loop: CASSLNPGTGSYEQYF. The CDR3 bases are TGTGCCAGCAGCCTTAACCCCGGGACAGGCTCCTACGAGCAGTACTTC.

Here the CDR3 DNA reads TGTGCCAGCAGCTTAGCCAGGATGAGCTATGGCTACACCTTC. It specifies CASSLARMSYGYTF. The chain has TRBV7-2 and TRBJ1-2; D is undetermined. In germline, CDR1 is SGHTA, CDR2 FQGNSA. Trimming left V 0 bases short and J 4 bases short, with 9 bases between. The CDR3 contains 14 residues.

The V call is TRBV29-1, the J call TRBJ1-2; possible D gene TRBD1, 6 bases. CDR1 and CDR2 (germline): SQVTM, ANQGSEA. V lost 2 bases to trimming and J lost 4 bases, with 17 bases between them. The CDR3 consists of 15 residues. For the CDR3, the DNA is TGCAGCGTTGAAATCTCCTCGGACAGTGGCTATGGCTACACCTTC. This translates into CSVEISSDSGYGYTF.

The chain joins TRBV7-2 to TRBJ2-2; tentatively, D is TRBD2 (6 bases). Trimming shortened V by 1 base and J by 5 bases, and 11 bases separated the two germline ends. The CDR3 covers 15 residues. Germline CDR1 is SGHTA and CDR2 is FQGNSA. The DNA of the CDR3 is TGTGCCAGCAGCTTAGTCCTTGGGGGGACCGGGGAGCTGTTTTTT. Translation: CASSLVLGGTGELFF. The full variable domain, rest sourced from reference TRBV7-2 and TRBJ2-2, is GAGVSQSPSNKVTEKGKDVELRCDPISGHTALYWYRQSLGQGLEFLIYFQGNSAPDKSGLPSDRFSAERTGGSVSTLTIQRTQQEDSAVYLCASSLVLGGTGELFFGEGSRLTVL.

The chain recombines TRBV30 with TRBJ1-3; 9 bases match TRBD1. The CDR3 consists of 13 residues. With V trimmed by 8 bases and J by 2 bases, 4 bases remained unmatched. From germline, CDR1 is GTSNPN and CDR2 SVGIG (reference sequence). CDR3 region: CARQGETGNTIYF. In nucleotides, the CDR3 is TGTGCCCGACAGGGGGAAACTGGAAACACCATATATTTT.

The gene calls are TRBV3-1 (or the pseudogene TRBV3-2) and TRBJ1-1, with D hard to call. Germline lookup yields CDR1 LGHDT and CDR2 YNNKEL (reference sequence). CDR3 size: 13 residues. V gave up 7 bases and J gave up 7 bases, with 16 bases separating them. Written as DNA, the CDR3 is TGTGCCAGCAACCCTTCGGGAGGGCTTGAAGCTTTCTTT. This gives the protein CASNPSGGLEAFF.

This chain links TRBV5-6 with TRBJ1-1, with D unclear. CDR1 is SGHDT and CDR2 is YYEEEE in the germline V gene. This CDR3 spans 13 amino acids. Trimming removed 1 base from V and 10 bases from J, with 14 bases in between. The CDR3 loop reads CASSLLPAPGAFF. In DNA, the CDR3 is TGTGCCAGCAGCTTGTTGCCCGCGCCGGGAGCTTTCTTT.

The rearrangement joins TRBV11-2 to TRBJ1-3; maybe TRBD1 (6 bases). The ends were cut back, 8 bases at V and 6 bases at J, with 14 bases in the middle. CDR3 length: 13 amino acids. From germline, CDR1 is SGHAT and CDR2 FQNNGV. This chain's CDR3 is CASVQGQANTIYF. The CDR3 nucleotides read TGTGCCAGCGTTCAGGGGCAGGCAAACACCATATATTTT.

CDR3 in DNA: TGTGCCAGCAGCTTAACTGGAGGTGATTCACCCCTCCACTTT. Translation: CASSLTGGDSPLHF. The chain carries TRBV7-2 and TRBJ1-6; no clear D. CDR3 length: 14 residues. V lost 2 bases, J lost 8 bases, and 10 bases lay in between. Germline values: CDR1 SGHTA, CDR2 FQGNSA.

The chain combines TRBV19 with TRBJ1-4; 10 bases agree with TRBD1. V lost 5 bases and J lost 7; bases outside the gene matches: 4. Germline V gives CDR1 LNHDA, CDR2 SQIVND (reference sequence). The CDR3 loop spans 14 amino acids. CDR3 nucleotides: TGTGCCAGTAGTTTTGGACAGGGGGGTGAAAAACTGTTTTTT. It yields the protein CASSFGQGGEKLFF.

J is TRBJ2-2 and V is TRBV3-1 (or the pseudogene TRBV3-2); D perhaps matches TRBD1 (6 bases). Per the germline V gene, CDR1 is LGHDT and CDR2 is YNNKEL (reference sequence). This CDR3 is 13 amino acids long. Trimming pared 4 bases from V and 5 bases from J, leaving 8 bases between. The CDR3 sequence is CASSRRGTGELFF. As DNA, the CDR3 is TGTGCCAGCAGCCGCAGGGGAACCGGGGAGCTGTTTTTT.

The genes are TRBV5-4 and TRBJ1-4, with 9 bases identical to TRBD1. This CDR3 comprises 16 residues. V lost 3 bases and J lost 0; bases outside the gene matches: 3. From germline, CDR1 is SGHNT and CDR2 YYREEE (reference sequence). The CDR3: CASSSGQGATNEKLFF. As DNA, the CDR3 is TGTGCCAGCAGCTCGGGACAGGGTGCAACTAATGAAAAACTGTTTTTT. Full variable domain (rest looked up from reference TRBV5-4 and TRBJ1-4): ETGVTQSPTHLIKTRGQQVTLRCSSQSGHNTVSWYQQALGQGPQFIFQYYREEENGRGNFPPRFSGLQFPNYSSELNVNALELDDSALYLCASSSGQGATNEKLFFGSGTQLSVL.

V and J are TRBV7-9 and TRBJ1-1; possible D gene TRBD1, 6 bases. The germline V and J ends were trimmed by 5 bases and 0 bases, with 10 bases remaining between them. The CDR3 is made up of 14 amino acids. Germline lookup yields CDR1 SEHNR and CDR2 FQNEAQ (reference sequence). The CDR3 DNA reads TGTGCCAGCAGCCCCGACAGGTTGAACACTGAAGCTTTCTTT. Its translation: CASSPDRLNTEAFF.

The chain couples TRBV14 to TRBJ1-2, with 7 nucleotides matching TRBD1. The CDR3 spans 13 residues. J gave up 4 bases and V 4 bases, and 3 bases lay outside the gene matches. Germline CDR1 reads SGHDN; CDR2 reads FVKESK. For the CDR3, the DNA is TGTGCCAGCAGCCCGGGACAGCGCTATGGCTACACCTTC. Protein: CASSPGQRYGYTF.